This is a list of T cell receptor beta chains from one sample in a study of identical twins. TCRdb ran MiXCR on the 5' RACE reads and lists one entry per CDR3 protein. The sample lists about 690,000 distinct CDR3 sequences; about 20% were seen once. The same sample was also studied in work on T cells expressing NK-cell markers.

Sequences were obtained from PBMCs. These receptors originate from a woman younger than 30 in good health. The CDR3 runs from the conserved cysteine through the conserved F or W. A D gene is named only where the DNA matches it firmly. Clone size appears in some rows only: once, few, many, or a class for an expanded clone.

TRBD2	TRBV2	TRBJ2-3	NA	CASSRLAGGLTQYF	TGTGCCAGCAGCCGACTAGCGGGGGGGTTAACGCAGTATTTT
NA	TRBV7-2	TRBJ2-7	NA	CASSLQFGYEQYF	TGTGCCAGCAGCTTACAATTCGGTTACGAGCAGTACTTC
TRBD2	TRBV10-3	TRBJ2-2	few	CAISASGNTGELFF	TGTGCCATCAGTGCTAGCGGGAACACCGGGGAGCTGTTTTTT
NA	TRBV7-9	TRBJ2-3	NA	CASSLWGEYTQYF	TGTGCCAGCAGCTTATGGGGAGAATATACGCAGTATTTT
NA	TRBV18	TRBJ1-1	few	CASSPPTGEAFF	TGTGCCAGCTCACCACCGACAGGTGAAGCTTTCTTT
TRBD1	TRBV5-1	TRBJ2-4	few	CASSSNRGRATIQYF	TGCGCCAGCAGCTCAAACAGGGGGCGAGCAACAATTCAGTACTTC
TRBD2	TRBV20-1	TRBJ2-5	once	CSAPSTGLAGGSWKETQYF	TGCAGTGCCCCCAGTACCGGACTAGCGGGGGGCTCATGGAAAGAGACCCAGTACTTC
NA	TRBV2	TRBJ2-2	NA	CASRGWGTGELFF	TGTGCCAGCAGGGGTTGGGGCACCGGGGAGCTGTTTTTT
NA	TRBV10-3	TRBJ1-3	few	CAITQAEVGNTIYF	TGTGCCATCACCCAGGCTGAAGTCGGAAACACCATATATTTT
NA	TRBV20-1	TRBJ1-6	NA	CSARADSSSPLHF	TGCAGTGCTAGAGCGGACAGTTCCTCACCCCTCCACTTT
NA	TRBV29-1	TRBJ1-2	many	CSVEPARVGGYTF	TGCAGCGTTGAACCCGCCAGGGTGGGTGGCTACACCTTC
NA	TRBV20-1	TRBJ1-1	NA	CSARGWTEAFF	TGCAGTGCTAGGGGGTGGACTGAAGCTTTCTTT
NA	TRBV5-5	TRBJ2-1	NA	CASSLDRGGHEQFF	TGTGCCAGCAGCTTGGACAGGGGAGGTCATGAGCAGTTCTTC
NA	TRBV5-1	TRBJ2-7	NA	CASSLEPGTTYEQYF	TGCGCCAGCAGCTTGGAACCGGGTACGACCTACGAGCAGTACTTC
NA	TRBV5-1	TRBJ2-7	many	CAIFSGRGYYEQYF	TGCGCCATCTTCTCCGGCCGTGGGTACTACGAGCAGTACTTC
NA	TRBV20-1	TRBJ1-2	few	CSVARYYGYTF	TGCAGTGTTGCCAGGTACTATGGCTACACCTTC
NA	TRBV7-9	TRBJ2-5	many	CASSLGGWETQYF	TGTGCCAGCAGCCTTGGGGGTTGGGAGACCCAGTACTTC
NA	TRBV12-3/TRBV12-4	TRBJ2-1	few	CASSLWVPNNEQFF	TGTGCCAGCAGCCTCTGGGTCCCCAACAATGAGCAGTTCTTC
TRBD1	TRBV11-2	TRBJ2-5	many	CASSLALGQQETQYF	TGTGCCAGCAGCTTAGCGTTGGGACAGCAAGAGACCCAGTACTTC
NA	TRBV4-3	TRBJ2-6	NA	CASSQSGSGGANVLTF	TGCGCCAGCAGCCAATCAGGGTCGGGCGGGGCCAACGTCCTGACTTTC
NA	TRBV12-3/TRBV12-4	TRBJ1-5	NA	CASSLMGKGGSQHF	TGTGCCAGCAGTTTAATGGGCAAGGGGGGGTCCCAGCATTTT
NA	TRBV7-9	TRBJ2-5	many	CASSNSWGRETQYF	TGTGCCAGCAGCAATAGTTGGGGCCGAGAGACCCAGTACTTC
TRBD1	TRBV27	TRBJ2-7	NA	CASSPGQDWQSTYEQYF	TGTGCCAGCAGTCCGGGACAGGATTGGCAATCTACCTACGAGCAGTACTTC
TRBD2	TRBV20-1	TRBJ2-5	NA	CSASQGLSQETQYF	TGCAGTGCTAGCCAGGGACTATCCCAAGAGACCCAGTACTTC
NA	TRBV30	TRBJ2-7	NA	CAWGDLSYEQYF	TGTGCCTGGGGCGACTTGTCCTACGAGCAGTACTTC
TRBD2	TRBV7-3	TRBJ2-7	few	CASSLVAGGTYEQYF	TGTGCCAGCAGCTTAGTGGCGGGGGGCACCTACGAGCAGTACTTC
TRBD1	TRBV5-1	TRBJ1-1	once	CASIQGAGTTEAFF	TGCGCCAGCATACAGGGGGCAGGGACGACTGAAGCTTTCTTT
TRBD2	TRBV7-9	TRBJ2-1	few	CASSLALAGGPGEQFF	TGTGCCAGCAGCTTAGCCCTAGCGGGGGGGCCAGGGGAGCAGTTCTTC
NA	TRBV12-3/TRBV12-4	TRBJ2-1	few	CASSLGRLSSYNEQFF	TGTGCCAGCAGTTTAGGCAGGTTATCCTCCTACAATGAGCAGTTCTTC
NA	TRBV7-9	TRBJ2-1	once	CASSIPGFSYNEQFF	TGTGCCAGCAGCATACCGGGATTCTCCTACAATGAGCAGTTCTTC
NA	TRBV7-9	TRBJ2-7	many	CASSLEYKQYF	TGTGCCAGCAGCTTAGAGTATAAGCAGTACTTC
TRBD2	TRBV14	TRBJ2-5	NA	CASSQGGSGAETQYF	TGTGCCAGCAGCCAAGGAGGTAGCGGGGCAGAGACCCAGTACTTC
TRBD2	TRBV12-3/TRBV12-4	TRBJ2-5	few	CASSFVFGTKATQYF	TGTGCCAGCAGTTTTGTATTCGGGACTAAGGCGACCCAGTACTTC
TRBD1	TRBV20-1	TRBJ2-3	many	CSGVGDRPTDTQYF	TGCAGTGGCGTAGGGGACAGGCCGACAGATACGCAGTATTTT
NA	TRBV2	TRBJ1-5	NA	CASREGDQPQNF	TGTGCCAGCAGGGAAGGGGATCAGCCCCAGAATTTT
TRBD2	TRBV20-1	TRBJ2-7	NA	CSAATSGRLEQYF	TGCAGTGCAGCGACTAGCGGGAGGTTAGAGCAGTACTTC
NA	TRBV9	TRBJ2-1	NA	CASTGDSYNEQFF	TGTGCCAGCACGGGCGACTCCTACAATGAGCAGTTCTTC
NA	TRBV9	TRBJ1-2	NA	CASSARADGYTF	TGTGCCAGCAGCGCAAGGGCGGATGGCTACACCTTC
NA	TRBV6-1	TRBJ1-2	many	CASSDVDRNYGYTF	TGTGCCAGCAGTGATGTCGACAGGAACTATGGCTACACCTTC
NA	TRBV9	TRBJ2-2	many	CASSVVGNTGELFF	TGTGCCAGCAGCGTAGTCGGAAACACCGGGGAGCTGTTTTTT
NA	TRBV9	TRBJ1-5	NA	CASSGGGRQPQHF	TGTGCCAGCAGCGGAGGGGGTCGTCAGCCCCAGCATTTT
NA	TRBV7-9	TRBJ2-7	NA	CASSLAAGPRAYEQYF	TGTGCCAGCAGCTTAGCGGCAGGGCCCCGAGCCTACGAGCAGTACTTC
NA	TRBV12-3/TRBV12-4	TRBJ1-1	few	CASEGQPDTEAFF	TGTGCCAGCGAAGGACAGCCTGACACTGAAGCTTTCTTT
NA	TRBV5-6	TRBJ2-3	NA	CASSSVGGSRDTDTQYF	TGTGCCAGCAGCTCAGTAGGAGGCTCACGGGACACAGATACGCAGTATTTT
TRBD1	TRBV5-1	TRBJ1-1	few	CASSLLQGAGTEAFF	TGCGCCAGCAGCTTGCTACAGGGGGCTGGGACTGAAGCTTTCTTT
NA	TRBV29-1	TRBJ2-7	few	CSVGPGLSHAYEQYF	TGCAGCGTTGGCCCGGGACTGAGTCATGCCTACGAGCAGTACTTC
NA	TRBV20-1	TRBJ2-7	many	CSAPGETSYEQYF	TGCAGTGCCCCCGGAGAGACTTCCTACGAGCAGTACTTC
NA	TRBV6-1	TRBJ2-7	few	CASTPVVFSSSYEQYF	TGTGCCAGCACCCCGGTAGTCTTTTCGAGCTCCTACGAGCAGTACTTC
NA	TRBV6-2/TRBV6-3	TRBJ2-6	few	CASIPRTRSGANVLTF	TGTGCCAGCATTCCGCGAACTCGCTCTGGGGCCAACGTCCTGACTTTC
NA	TRBV20-1	TRBJ2-5	NA	CSARVAGGQETQYF	TGCAGTGCTAGGGTGGCAGGGGGGCAAGAGACCCAGTACTTC
NA	TRBV12-3/TRBV12-4	TRBJ2-1	few	CASTLGREQFF	TGTGCCAGCACCCTGGGGAGGGAGCAGTTCTTC
NA	TRBV20-1	TRBJ1-1	few	CSALQGGVTEAFF	TGCAGTGCCCTCCAAGGGGGTGTCACTGAAGCTTTCTTT
TRBD2	TRBV10-3	TRBJ2-1	NA	CAISGTSYNEQFF	TGTGCCATTTCCGGGACTAGCTACAATGAGCAGTTCTTC
TRBD2	TRBV5-6	TRBJ2-7	NA	CASSLVASGRAYEQYF	TGTGCCAGCAGCTTGGTGGCTAGCGGGAGGGCCTACGAGCAGTACTTC
TRBD1	TRBV5-1	TRBJ2-2	NA	CASSLRDSETGELFF	TGCGCCAGCAGCTTACGGGACAGTGAAACCGGGGAGCTGTTTTTT